The 28 T cell receptor beta chains below all came from one sample that was sequenced in a study of cytomegalovirus exposure and HLA in healthy donors. Vbeta (60) and Jbeta (13) primers were used in the PCR. Repertoires were generated with immunoSEQ multiplex PCR, while TCRdb's copy carries only in-frame clones and drops some. The table shows some 190,000 clones, with 79% occurring only once. Sequenced: PBMCs. These receptor sequences come from a woman aged 18-30 years in good health and CMV-seronegative.

The chain recombines TRBV27 with TRBJ1-1; D uncertain. This CDR3 contains 15 residues. V was pared by 5 bases and J by 7 bases, with 20 bases between. Germline values: CDR1 MNHEY, CDR2 SMNVEV (reference sequence). The CDR3 DNA reads TGTGCCAGCAGTCTCCGCCCCGGAGGGATGGGTGAAGCTTTCTTT. Translation: CASSLRPGGMGEAFF.

V and J are TRBV2 and TRBJ2-1; TRBD2 matches 10 bases. The germline V gene has CDR1 SNHLY and CDR2 FYNNEI. V dropped 1 base and J dropped 5; count of bases not matched to a gene: 2. The CDR3 runs 15 residues. The CDR3 bases are TGTGCCAGCAGTGAAGAGCGGGAGGGAAACAATGAGCAGTTCTTC. Encoded protein: CASSEEREGNNEQFF.

This chain connects TRBV6-5 to TRBJ1-1; D call uncertain. The CDR3 consists of 16 residues. Germline-derived CDR1 and CDR2 are MNHEY and SVGAGI. V lost 2 bases and J lost 2, with 15 bases in between. The CDR3 spells CASSYVVTRPNTEAFF. The CDR3 nucleotides are TGTGCCAGCAGTTACGTTGTGACTCGGCCCAACACTGAAGCTTTCTTT.

The chain carries TRBV7-9 and TRBJ2-7; D might be TRBD1 (5 bases). There are 13 residues in the CDR3. Germline V gene sequence: CDR1 SEHNR, CDR2 FQNEAQ (reference sequence). Trimming removed 3 bases at V and 5 bases at J, with 11 bases between. The CDR3 here is CASSFQGENEQYF. DNA for the CDR3: TGTGCCAGCAGCTTCCAAGGGGAAAACGAGCAGTACTTC.

This clone was counted a single time. Within the sample, other DNA sequences also encode this same CDR3. This chain links TRBV5-1 with TRBJ1-1, with D perhaps TRBD1 (6 bases). CDR3 length equals 15 residues. In germline, CDR1 is SGHRS, CDR2 YFSETQ. V was shortened by 0 bases and J by 1 base, with 10 bases between the two germline ends. CDR3 nucleotides: TGCGCCAGCAGCTTGGGGGGGGGCGAGAACACTGAAGCTTTCTTT. Translated, it gives CASSLGGGENTEAFF.

The chain links TRBV7-2 to TRBJ1-6, with 9 bases fitting TRBD1. The germline V gene encodes CDR1 SGHTA and CDR2 FQGNSA. The CDR3 is 15 residues long. J gave up 9 bases and V 5 bases, and 8 bases lay outside the gene matches. CDR3 coding DNA: TGTGCCAGCAGCCCGCCGGGACAGGGTCGTTCACCCCTCCACTTT. Translating gives CASSPPGQGRSPLHF.

This chain uses TRBV11-2 with TRBJ1-1; no clear D gene. Germline values: CDR1 SGHAT, CDR2 FQNNGV. The CDR3 length is 17 residues. With 5 bases removed from V and 0 bases from J, the gap between germline ends came to 19 bases. CDR3 sequence reads: CASSLTLGSPMNTEAFF. CDR3 bases: TGTGCCAGCAGCCTTACCCTTGGTAGCCCAATGAACACTGAAGCTTTCTTT.

This sequence joins TRBV7-9 and TRBJ1-2, with TRBD1 identical over 8 bases. CDR3 size: 13 residues. Germline trimming cut 5 bases from V and 11 bases from J; bases unmatched to any gene: 10. Germline V CDR1 and CDR2: SEHNR, FQNEAQ (reference sequence). CDR3: CASSPDRGRLYTF. For the CDR3, the DNA is TGTGCCAGCAGCCCAGACAGGGGCCGATTGTACACCTTC.

The V and J genes are TRBV9 and TRBJ2-1; D perhaps matches TRBD2 (6 bases). This CDR3 region has 16 residues. Germline CDR1 is SGDLS and CDR2 is YYNGEE. The germline V and J ends were trimmed by 4 bases and 8 bases, with 22 bases remaining between them. The CDR3 here is CASSNTGSGPYDEQFF. The CDR3 DNA sequence: TGTGCCAGCAGCAATACCGGGAGTGGGCCTTATGATGAGCAGTTCTTC.

J is TRBJ2-1 and V is TRBV10-3; 14 positions agree with TRBD2. V dropped 4 bases and J dropped 10; count of bases not matched to a gene: 9. Germline CDR1 reads ENHRY; CDR2 reads SYGVKD. The CDR3 is 16 residues long. The CDR3: CAISVGTSGRRVEQFF. The CDR3 nucleotides are TGTGCCATCAGTGTAGGGACTAGCGGGAGAAGGGTGGAGCAGTTCTTC.

This clone was seen once. The chain combines TRBV4-1 with TRBJ1-1; 7 bases agree with TRBD1. Germline assignment: CDR1 MGHRA and CDR2 YSYEKL. V lost 1 base, J lost 5 bases, and 7 bases stayed unmatched. The CDR3 is 15 residues long. The CDR3: CASSQGSGGLTEAFF. As DNA, the CDR3 is TGCGCCAGCAGCCAAGGATCAGGGGGGTTGACTGAAGCTTTCTTT.

The chain uses TRBV2 and TRBJ2-2; 8 bases align to TRBD1. The CDR3 loop spans 14 amino acids. Looked up from germline, CDR1 is SNHLY and CDR2 is FYNNEI. Trimming took 6 bases from V and 7 from J; bases not matched to a gene: 7. CDR3 coding DNA: TGTGCCAGCAGCTACAGGGGGTTGGGCGGGGAGCTGTTTTTT. Encoded protein: CASSYRGLGGELFF.

V gene TRBV15 combines with J gene TRBJ2-1; 8 positions agree with TRBD1. This CDR3 region has 15 residues. V trimming: 1 base; J trimming: 4 bases; junction bases outside the gene matches: 3. Germline V gene sequence: CDR1 LNHNV, CDR2 YYDKDF (reference sequence). CDR3 protein: CATSRGQGRYNEQFF. DNA of the CDR3: TGTGCCACCAGCAGAGGACAGGGGAGGTACAATGAGCAGTTCTTC.

The chain carries TRBV11-2 and TRBJ2-1; D gene unclear. The CDR3 runs 16 residues. V dropped 0 bases and J dropped 1 base, with 10 bases sitting between them. The germline CDR1 and CDR2 sequences are SGHAT and FQNNGV. CDR3 DNA sequence: TGTGCCAGCAGCTTAGACACTCGGAGTTCCTACAATGAGCAGTTCTTC. Translating gives CASSLDTRSSYNEQFF.

The chain combines TRBV13 with TRBJ2-2; D gene uncertain. The length of the CDR3 is 10 residues. Trimming took off 9 bases at V and 6 bases at J, with 5 bases between the two ends. The germline V gene encodes CDR1 PRHDT and CDR2 FYEKMQ (reference sequence). DNA for the CDR3: TGTGCCAGGGGCGCCGGGGAGCTGTTTTTT. Residues: CARGAGELFF.

The genes are TRBV25-1 and TRBJ2-7; a weak D match, TRBD2 (6 bases). Trimming removed 5 bases from V and 4 bases from J, with 9 bases in between. CDR3 length: 12 residues. Germline V gene sequence: CDR1 MGHDK, CDR2 SYGVNS. The CDR3 region has the DNA TGTGCCAGCAGTTGGACTACATACGAGCAGTACTTC. Protein product: CASSWTTYEQYF.

Comments on this clone: This sample includes further DNA sequences coding for the same CDR3. The chain recombines TRBV6-5 with TRBJ2-7, with D tentatively TRBD1 (5 bases). Per germline, CDR1 MNHEY and CDR2 SVGAGI. This CDR3 has 12 amino acids. V was cut by 2 bases and J by 4 bases, with 6 bases left in between. This CDR3 reads CASSYRGYEQYF. The CDR3 DNA sequence: TGTGCCAGCAGTTACAGGGGTTACGAGCAGTACTTC.

The chain recombines TRBV19 with TRBJ1-5, with TRBD1 as a possible D gene (5 bases). The CDR3 spans 14 residues. Germline V lookup: CDR1 LNHDA, CDR2 SQIVND (reference sequence). Trimming took 3 bases from V and 2 from J, leaving 8 bases between them. CDR3 in amino acids: CASSMPRGNQPQHF. In DNA, the CDR3 is TGTGCCAGTAGTATGCCCAGGGGCAATCAGCCCCAGCATTTT.

In regard to this clone: At the DNA level, this CDR3 is encoded by other sequences in the same sample as well. V usage is TRBV5-1 and J usage is TRBJ2-1; 12 nucleotides align to TRBD2. Trimming took 2 bases from V and 10 from J; bases not matched to a gene: 7. This CDR3 comprises 15 residues. Per germline, CDR1 SGHRS and CDR2 YFSETQ. This CDR3 reads CASSFLAGGPSEQFF. The CDR3 coding sequence is TGCGCCAGCAGCTTCCTAGCGGGGGGGCCGAGCGAGCAGTTCTTC. Using reference TRBV5-1 and TRBJ2-1 for the parts outside the CDR3, the full variable domain is KAGVTQTPRYLIKTRGQQVTLSCSPISGHRSVSWYQQTPGQGLQFLFEYFSETQRNKGNFPGRFSGRQFSNSRSEMNVSTLELGDSALYLCASSFLAGGPSEQFFGPGTRLTVL.

The chain couples TRBV5-1 to TRBJ2-7, with 9 bases identical to TRBD1. Germline trimming cut 3 bases from V and 5 bases from J; bases unmatched to any gene: 3. The CDR3 has 13 amino acids. The germline V gene has CDR1 SGHRS and CDR2 YFSETQ. CDR3 bases: TGCGCCAGCAGCTGGACAGGGGTCCACGAGCAGTACTTC. Translated: CASSWTGVHEQYF.

The chain combines TRBV5-4 with TRBJ2-2, with D possibly being TRBD1 (6 bases). The CDR3 contains 13 residues. The germline V and J ends were trimmed by 7 bases and 4 bases, with 11 bases remaining between them. Per germline, CDR1 SGHNT and CDR2 YYREEE (reference sequence). CDR3 loop: CASEGVGTGELFF. The CDR3 DNA follows: TGTGCCAGCGAGGGGGTCGGCACCGGGGAGCTGTTTTTT.

This chain joins TRBV7-3 and TRBJ2-2; D is possibly TRBD2 (6 bases). The germline gives CDR1 SGHTA, CDR2 FQGTGA. The V and J ends lost 8 bases and 2 bases respectively, with 12 bases between them. The CDR3 consists of 14 residues. The CDR3 spells CASQRDFNTGELFF. For the CDR3, the DNA is TGTGCCAGCCAACGGGACTTTAACACCGGGGAGCTGTTTTTT.

This clone was seen a single time. CDR3 coding DNA: TGTGCCAGCAGCCTTAGCGGTGCCTACAATGAGCAGTTCTTC. Protein sequence: CASSLSGAYNEQFF. V usage is TRBV11-2 and J usage is TRBJ2-1; TRBD2 might be the D (6 bases). CDR3 length: 14 residues. The germline V gene has CDR1 SGHAT and CDR2 FQNNGV. Trimming pared 5 bases from V and 2 bases from J, leaving 10 bases between. The whole variable domain, filled in from reference TRBV11-2 and TRBJ2-1, reads EAGVAQSPRYKIIEKRQSVAFWCNPISGHATLYWYQQILGQGPKLLIQFQNNGVVDDSQLPKDRFSAERLKGVDSTLKIQPAKLEDSAVYLCASSLSGAYNEQFFGPGTRLTVL.

The chain is built from TRBV29-1 and TRBJ1-1; the D gene is possibly TRBD1 (6 bases). CDR1 is SQVTM, CDR2 ANQGSEA, per germline. V was cut by 5 bases and J by 5 bases, with 15 bases left in between. The CDR3 sequence is 13 residues long. The CDR3 here is CSVLGAERTEAFF. The CDR3 DNA sequence: TGCAGCGTTTTGGGGGCTGAGAGGACTGAAGCTTTCTTT.

The rearrangement links TRBV5-1 to TRBJ2-4; D gene unclear. The V end was cut by 4 bases, the J end by 9 bases, with 17 bases between. This CDR3 comprises 14 residues. Germline CDR1 SGHRS, CDR2 YFSETQ. The CDR3: CASSLDEVLGIQYF. CDR3 DNA: TGCGCCAGCAGCCTGGATGAGGTTTTGGGCATTCAGTACTTC.

The CDR3 DNA is TGTGCCAGCAGCTTATCCCAACGGTCCGGGAGCAATCAGCCCCAGCATTTT. It codes for CASSLSQRSGSNQPQHF. The chain carries TRBV7-8 and TRBJ1-5; D is ambiguous. Trimming removed 2 bases at V and 1 base at J, with 15 bases between. Per germline, CDR1 SGHVS and CDR2 FQNEAQ. The CDR3 is 17 amino acids.

The rearrangement uses TRBV6-1 and TRBJ2-2; 9 bases are a match to TRBD2. V lost 8 bases and J lost 6; bases outside the gene matches: 4. The CDR3 is made up of 13 amino acids. Germline V lookup: CDR1 MNHNS, CDR2 SASEGT. The DNA for the CDR3 is TGTGCCAGCGGAAGACTAGCGGCCGGGGAGCTGTTTTTT. It encodes CASGRLAAGELFF.

This clone was seen only a few times. The chain combines TRBV28 with TRBJ2-7; 7 bases line up with TRBD2. The CDR3 sequence is 16 residues long. Germline CDR1 MDHEN, CDR2 SYDVKM. J gave up 2 bases and V 3 bases, and 10 bases lay outside the gene matches. The CDR3 DNA sequence: TGTGCCAGCAGTTTGGGGGGGGGAATCCCTCCCTACGAGCAGTACTTC. Amino acid sequence: CASSLGGGIPPYEQYF.